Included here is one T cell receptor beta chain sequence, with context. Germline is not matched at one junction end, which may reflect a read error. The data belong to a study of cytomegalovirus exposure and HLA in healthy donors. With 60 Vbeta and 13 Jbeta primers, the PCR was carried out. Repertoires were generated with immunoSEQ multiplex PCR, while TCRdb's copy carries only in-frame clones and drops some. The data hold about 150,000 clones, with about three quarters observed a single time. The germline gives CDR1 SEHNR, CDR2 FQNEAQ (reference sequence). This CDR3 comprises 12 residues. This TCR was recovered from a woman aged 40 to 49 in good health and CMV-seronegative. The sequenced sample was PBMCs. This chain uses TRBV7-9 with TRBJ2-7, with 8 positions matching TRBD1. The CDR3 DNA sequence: TGTTCCAGCAGCTGGGCAGGGGGCGAGTGGTACTTC. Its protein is CSSSWAGGEWYF.